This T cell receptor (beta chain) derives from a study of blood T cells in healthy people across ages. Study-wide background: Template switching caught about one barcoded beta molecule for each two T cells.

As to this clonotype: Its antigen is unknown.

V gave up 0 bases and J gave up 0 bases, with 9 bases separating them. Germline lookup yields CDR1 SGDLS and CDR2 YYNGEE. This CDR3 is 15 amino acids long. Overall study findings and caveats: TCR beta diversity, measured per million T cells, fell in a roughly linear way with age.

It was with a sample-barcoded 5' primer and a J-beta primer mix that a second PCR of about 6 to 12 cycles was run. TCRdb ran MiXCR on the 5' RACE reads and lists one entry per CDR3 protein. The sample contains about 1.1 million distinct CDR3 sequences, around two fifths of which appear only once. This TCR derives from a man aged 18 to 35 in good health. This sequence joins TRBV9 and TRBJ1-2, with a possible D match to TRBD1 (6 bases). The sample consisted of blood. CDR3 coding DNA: TGTGCCAGCAGCGTAGACAGGGAGGCTAACTATGGCTACACCTTC. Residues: CASSVDREANYGYTF.